These 21 T cell receptor beta chains were sequenced from one sample in a study of blood T cell repertoires in COVID-19. Sequencing was performed with immunoSEQ multiplex PCR; in TCRdb, only in-frame clones are kept and a portion is missing. The data contain hundreds of thousands of clones, almost 85% of them seen just once; the ten biggest clones take up 5% to 6.5%. Sequencing used peripheral blood. These receptors all come from a man aged 45-60 years with active or convalescent COVID-19.

The V call is TRBV13, the J call TRBJ2-1; 8 nucleotides align to TRBD2. The CDR3 spans 14 residues. Germline CDR1 and CDR2: PRHDT and FYEKMQ (reference sequence). J gave up 6 bases and V 7 bases, and 8 bases lay outside the gene matches. The chain's CDR3 is CASTGTRPPNEQFF. CDR3 in DNA: TGTGCCAGCACCGGGACTAGGCCCCCCAATGAGCAGTTCTTC.

The CDR3 DNA is TGTGCCAGCACGACGGACAGGGGCACTGAAGCTTTCTTT. It translates to CASTTDRGTEAFF. This chain uses TRBV6-5 with TRBJ1-1; TRBD1 matches 9 bases. Germline CDR1 reads MNHEY; CDR2 reads SVGAGI. The junction had 4 bases not matched to a gene; V was cut back by 7 bases and J by 4 bases. The CDR3 is 13 amino acids.

This sequence joins TRBV6-6 and TRBJ1-6; 10 bases are a match to TRBD1. This CDR3 has 15 residues. Germline V gene lookup returns CDR1 MNHNY and CDR2 SVGAGI (reference sequence). V shed 3 bases and J 10 bases; nucleotides not matched to a gene: 6. DNA of the CDR3: TGTGCCAGCAGTTATGGGACAGGGGTGGACTCACCCCTCCACTTT. Translation: CASSYGTGVDSPLHF.

This clone was observed a single time. The gene calls are TRBV5-6 and TRBJ2-7; D is unclear. The germline V gene has CDR1 SGHDT and CDR2 YYEEEE. The ends were cut back, 2 bases at V and 7 bases at J, with 7 bases in the middle. The CDR3 has 11 amino acids. The CDR3 DNA follows: TGTGCCAGCAGCTTATTATCTGAGCAGTACTTC. This codes for CASSLLSEQYF. Full variable domain (missing parts from reference TRBV5-6 and TRBJ2-7): DAGVTQSPTHLIKTRGQQVTLRCSPKSGHDTVSWYQQALGQGPQFIFQYYEEEERQRGNFPDRFSGHQFPNYSSELNVNALLLGDSALYLCASSLLSEQYFGPGTRLTVT.

The rearrangement uses TRBV25-1 and TRBJ2-7, with TRBD2 identical over 9 bases. Germline V gene lookup returns CDR1 MGHDK and CDR2 SYGVNS. The CDR3 is made up of 14 amino acids. Unmatched junction bases numbered 6, after V lost 5 bases and J lost 4 bases. DNA for the CDR3: TGTGCCAGCAGTACCGCGGGAGGGCCTTACGAGCAGTACTTC. It translates to CASSTAGGPYEQYF.

The J gene is TRBJ1-6, the V gene TRBV25-1, with D perhaps matching TRBD1 (6 bases). The ends were cut back, 6 bases at V and 5 bases at J, with 14 bases in the middle. This CDR3 region has 15 residues. Looked up from germline, CDR1 is MGHDK and CDR2 is SYGVNS. The DNA for the CDR3 is TGTGCCAGCAGCCCCGGCGGGGGCAATAATTCACCCCTCCACTTT. Translated: CASSPGGGNNSPLHF.

This clone was detected only once. This chain links TRBV6-2 or TRBV6-3 with TRBJ2-2, with D hard to call. Germline V CDR1 and CDR2: MNHEY, SVGEGT. The CDR3 is 15 residues long. V was pared by 5 bases and J by 5 bases, with 15 bases between. The CDR3 sequence: CASSLIPPRTGELFF. The CDR3, as DNA: TGTGCCAGCAGTCTGATTCCCCCGAGGACCGGGGAGCTGTTTTTT.

This clone was counted once. The chain is built from TRBV7-2 and TRBJ2-1; D is perhaps TRBD1 (5 bases). V shed 1 base and J shed 6 bases, with 13 bases lying between them. The CDR3 extends over 15 amino acids. CDR1 and CDR2 (germline): SGHTA, FQGNSA. The CDR3 sequence: CASSLVWQGSNEQFF. The CDR3 nucleotides are TGTGCCAGCAGCTTAGTTTGGCAGGGTAGCAATGAGCAGTTCTTC.

This rearrangement joins TRBV7-2 to TRBJ2-5, with a tentative D call TRBD1 (5 bases). Germline V gives CDR1 SGHTA, CDR2 FQGNSA. The length of the CDR3 is 13 residues. Between the trimmed V and J ends, which lost 2 bases and 5 bases, there was a span of 9 bases. The CDR3 loop is CASSLRQKETQYF. CDR3 coding DNA: TGTGCCAGCAGCTTACGACAGAAGGAGACCCAGTACTTC.

V is TRBV19 and J is TRBJ1-5, with TRBD1 identical over 7 bases. The CDR3 totals 15 residues. Germline V gene lookup returns CDR1 LNHDA and CDR2 SQIVND (reference sequence). The J segment lost 6 bases and the V segment lost 1 base, leaving 6 bases of the junction unmatched. The CDR3 protein is CASSIAQGTAQPQHF. The DNA for the CDR3 is TGTGCCAGTAGTATAGCACAGGGGACAGCTCAGCCCCAGCATTTT.

J is TRBJ1-3 and V is TRBV7-2; no clear D. The germline CDR1 and CDR2 sequences are SGHTA and FQGNSA. V lost 1 base to trimming and J lost 7 bases, with 17 bases between them. This CDR3 region has 16 residues. Here the CDR3 reads CASSLGRGGLRNTIYF. The DNA of the CDR3 is TGTGCCAGCAGCTTAGGGCGGGGAGGACTTCGGAACACCATATATTTT.

This chain uses TRBV25-1 with TRBJ1-2, with D possibly TRBD1 on 5 matching bases. The CDR3 covers 15 residues. Trimming stripped 4 bases from V and 3 bases from J, with 15 bases between. Germline V gene sequence: CDR1 MGHDK, CDR2 SYGVNS. CDR3 loop: CASSALRETDYGYTF. The DNA for the CDR3 is TGTGCCAGCAGTGCCCTCAGGGAAACTGACTATGGCTACACCTTC.

J is TRBJ1-3 and V is TRBV18; a possible D gene is TRBD1 (5 bases). Trimming removed 1 base from V and 2 bases from J, with 15 bases in between. In germline, CDR1 is KGHSH, CDR2 LQKENI. The CDR3 loop spans 17 amino acids. CDR3: CASSPHKDNSPGNTIYF. The CDR3 bases are TGTGCCAGCTCACCACACAAGGACAACTCGCCTGGAAACACCATATATTTT.

This chain connects TRBV27 to TRBJ2-1; 8 positions agree with TRBD2. From germline, CDR1 is MNHEY and CDR2 SMNVEV (reference sequence). V lost 6 bases and J lost 2; bases outside the gene matches: 6. The CDR3 runs 15 residues. Here the CDR3 reads CASSRSGGPYNEQFF. DNA for the CDR3: TGTGCCAGCAGCCGATCGGGGGGGCCCTACAATGAGCAGTTCTTC.

This clone was detected once. The chain links TRBV5-1 to TRBJ1-4; D uncertain. The germline V gene has CDR1 SGHRS and CDR2 YFSETQ. Trimming stripped 0 bases from V and 7 bases from J, with 7 bases between. The CDR3 has 13 amino acids. The CDR3 here is CASSLESGEKLFF. CDR3 coding DNA: TGCGCCAGCAGCTTGGAGTCGGGTGAAAAACTGTTTTTT.

The chain uses TRBV5-1 and TRBJ1-1, with D unresolved. The CDR3 has 14 residues. Trimming cost V 3 bases and J 7 bases, with 16 bases left between them. The germline gives CDR1 SGHRS, CDR2 YFSETQ. CDR3 in DNA: TGCGCCAGCAGCTCCCCTGAGGCGGGTGATGAAGCTTTCTTT. This sequence encodes CASSSPEAGDEAFF.

The chain couples TRBV2 to TRBJ1-1, with 7 bases lining up with TRBD1. The length of the CDR3 is 14 residues. The junction had 7 bases not matched to a gene; V was cut back by 8 bases and J by 1 base. Per the germline V gene, CDR1 is SNHLY and CDR2 is FYNNEI. CDR3 coding DNA: TGTGCCAGCGAATCAGACAGGGCGAACACTGAAGCTTTCTTT. This translates into CASESDRANTEAFF.

The chain recombines TRBV4-1 with TRBJ2-1; D is perhaps TRBD2 (7 bases). The CDR3 consists of 16 residues. The V and J ends lost 2 bases and 8 bases respectively, with 19 bases between them. The germline V gene has CDR1 MGHRA and CDR2 YSYEKL. For the CDR3, the DNA is TGCGCCAGCAGCCAACTAGGACTAGGGGGTGGGGATGAGCAGTTCTTC. Protein product: CASSQLGLGGGDEQFF.

This clone was observed a single time. The chain combines TRBV7-8 with TRBJ2-2, with a possible D match to TRBD2 (6 bases). The germline V and J ends were trimmed by 1 base and 1 base, with 7 bases remaining between them. This CDR3 comprises 15 residues. From germline, CDR1 is SGHVS and CDR2 FQNEAQ. The chain's CDR3 is CASSLVGGNTGELFF. CDR3 bases: TGTGCCAGCAGCTTAGTGGGAGGGAACACCGGGGAGCTGTTTTTT.

The chain employs TRBV27 and TRBJ2-3; D perhaps matches TRBD2 (5 bases). Germline V lookup: CDR1 MNHEY, CDR2 SMNVEV (reference sequence). Deletions cut 5 bases from V and 6 bases from J, with 9 bases between. There are 12 residues in the CDR3. The DNA of the CDR3 is TGTGCCAGCAGTAGCGGCATGGATACGCAGTATTTT. Translating gives CASSSGMDTQYF.

Only a few counts were recorded for this clone. The chain joins TRBV15 to TRBJ2-1, with 12 positions matching TRBD2. The CDR3 extends over 17 amino acids. The germline CDR1 and CDR2 sequences are LNHNV and YYDKDF (reference sequence). V was clipped by 0 bases and J by 7 bases; unmatched bases: 7. In DNA form, the CDR3 reads TGTGCCACCAGCAGAGATAGCGGACTAGCGGGGATGAATGAGCAGTTCTTC. It yields the protein CATSRDSGLAGMNEQFF.